Below are 29 T cell receptor beta chains sequenced from a single sample in a study of control samples from healthy donors and cancer patients (dated by TCRdb to 2018 to 2021). Receptor libraries were prepared by the immunoSEQ multiplex PCR assay. In TCRdb, the immuneACCESS table is reduced to in-frame sequences with V and J assigned. These tables do not hold every clone; where another copy was compared, an unresolved V gene accounts for under half, and the others remain unexplained. This sample has about 250,000 clones in its table, and roughly 87% of those were observed once. The biggest ten clones account for 13% of the sample. The sample consisted of PBMCs. The receptors come from a woman aged 60-70 years with lung cancer.

This clone has just one count. V gene TRBV12-3 or TRBV12-4 combines with J gene TRBJ2-3; TRBD2 matches 7 bases. The ends lost 6 bases at V and 13 bases at J; junction bases unmatched: 7. CDR3 size: 11 residues. CDR3 nucleotides: TGTGCCAGCAGCTCGGGGACTAAGGAGTATTTT. It is translated as CASSSGTKEYF.

The CDR3 reads CASSQDGTSGRTDTQYF. The CDR3 DNA follows: TGTGCCAGCAGCCAAGACGGGACTAGCGGACGTACAGATACGCAGTATTTT. The chain is built from TRBV4-2 and TRBJ2-3, with 11 nucleotides matching TRBD2. The germline V gene encodes CDR1 LGHNA and CDR2 YNFKEQ. V was pared by 0 bases and J by 3 bases, with 5 bases of the junction left unmatched. CDR3 length: 17 residues.

The genes are TRBV19 and TRBJ2-1; TRBD2 matches 16 bases. After removal of 3 bases from V and 8 bases from J, the junction contained 13 bases not matched to a gene. CDR1 is LNHDA and CDR2 is SQIVND in the germline V gene (reference sequence). This CDR3 comprises 19 residues. Here the CDR3 DNA reads TGTGCCAGTAGTATGCCTCAGGGACTAGCGGGGGGGCCGGTCGATGAGCAGTTCTTC. Translation gives CASSMPQGLAGGPVDEQFF.

In this sample, this clone turned up a few times. The chain employs TRBV12-3 or TRBV12-4 and TRBJ2-1; D is perhaps TRBD2 (6 bases). The CDR3 extends over 11 amino acids. Trimming pared 6 bases from V and 8 bases from J, leaving 8 bases between. The DNA for the CDR3 is TGTGCCAGCAGCCGACTAGATGAGCAGTTCTTC. As protein: CASSRLDEQFF.

The chain combines TRBV5-1 with TRBJ1-5, with D possibly being TRBD1 (5 bases). Trimming left V 2 bases short and J 0 bases short, with 12 bases between. The CDR3 is made up of 16 amino acids. The germline V gene encodes CDR1 SGHRS and CDR2 YFSETQ. In DNA, the CDR3 is TGCGCCAGCAGCTTAAGCCCGACAGATAGCAATCAGCCCCAGCATTTT. It yields the protein CASSLSPTDSNQPQHF.

This clone was found a few times. The V gene is TRBV10-1, the J gene TRBJ2-7; 9 nucleotides align to TRBD2. V lost 11 bases, J lost 5 bases, and 7 bases stayed unmatched. CDR1 WNHNN and CDR2 SYGVQD come from the germline V gene (reference sequence). There are 12 residues in the CDR3. The CDR3 protein is CAPPREGHEQYF. In DNA, the CDR3 is TGCGCCCCACCGCGGGAGGGCCACGAGCAGTACTTC.

This sequence joins TRBV4-2 and TRBJ2-6, with D perhaps TRBD1 or TRBD2 (6 bases each). This CDR3 is 14 amino acids long. Germline values: CDR1 LGHNA, CDR2 YNFKEQ. Trimming removed 8 bases at V and 4 bases at J, with 12 bases between. In nucleotides, the CDR3 is TGTGCCAGCTGGGGGGCGGGGGGGGCCAACGTCCTGACTTTC. Its translation: CASWGAGGANVLTF.

The V and J genes are TRBV4-2 and TRBJ2-7; 14 bases map to TRBD2. The CDR3 is made up of 17 amino acids. V lost 4 bases and J lost 3; bases outside the gene matches: 8. Germline assignment: CDR1 LGHNA and CDR2 YNFKEQ. CDR3 region: CASSPSGLAGDFYEQYF. For the CDR3, the DNA is TGTGCCAGCAGCCCCTCGGGACTAGCGGGAGACTTCTACGAGCAGTACTTC.

This clone was seen a single time. CDR3 in amino acids: CASSLRTAQSYYGYTF. CDR3 nucleotides: TGTGCCAGCAGCTTACGGACAGCTCAATCTTACTATGGCTACACCTTC. V and J are TRBV7-8 and TRBJ1-2; a possible D gene is TRBD1 (6 bases). Looked up from germline, CDR1 is SGHVS and CDR2 is FQNEAQ. V lost 2 bases and J 3 bases, leaving 16 bases between the germline ends. CDR3 length equals 16 residues.

This clone was found a few times. This chain links TRBV3-1 (or the pseudogene TRBV3-2) with TRBJ1-6; the match to TRBD1 covers 9 bases. The V and J ends lost 4 bases and 7 bases, in that order; junction bases with no gene match: 2. Germline assignment: CDR1 LGHDT and CDR2 YNNKEL (reference sequence). The length of the CDR3 is 14 residues. The CDR3 reads CASSPTGGNSPLHF. CDR3 nucleotides: TGTGCCAGCAGCCCGACAGGGGGGAATTCACCCCTCCACTTT.

A note on this clone: The same CDR3 can be traced to other DNA sequences in this sample. This chain links TRBV5-6 with TRBJ1-2, with no clear D. V lost 0 bases and J 4 bases, leaving 7 bases between the germline ends. Germline V gene sequence: CDR1 SGHDT, CDR2 YYEEEE. The length of the CDR3 is 13 residues. The CDR3 region has the DNA TGTGCCAGCAGCTTGGCTGGTGGCTATGGCTACACCTTC. Amino acids: CASSLAGGYGYTF.

V is TRBV11-3 and J is TRBJ2-7, with TRBD1 as a possible D gene (6 bases). CDR1 is SGHNT, CDR2 YENEEA, per germline. The V gene lost 2 bases and the J gene lost 0 bases, with 8 bases spanning the gap. CDR3 length: 14 amino acids. CDR3 sequence: CASSLSQGSYEQYF. The CDR3 DNA sequence: TGTGCCAGCAGCTTATCACAGGGCTCCTACGAGCAGTACTTC.

V is TRBV5-4 and J is TRBJ1-2; TRBD1 matches at 10 bases. V gave up 4 bases and J gave up 3 bases; unmatched junction bases: 6. The germline V gene encodes CDR1 SGHNT and CDR2 YYREEE (reference sequence). The CDR3 consists of 15 residues. In DNA, the CDR3 is TGTGCCAGCAGCATTCCCGGGACAGGGGACTATGGCTACACCTTC. Its translation is CASSIPGTGDYGYTF.

In its sample, this clone was seen once. CDR3 sequence: CASSRTGQVVEQFF. For the CDR3, the DNA is TGTGCCAGCAGCCGGACAGGCCAGGTCGTCGAGCAGTTCTTC. The chain links TRBV6-6 to TRBJ2-1; 7 positions agree with TRBD1. Germline V lookup: CDR1 MNHNY, CDR2 SVGAGI (reference sequence). CDR3 size: 14 residues. Unmatched junction bases numbered 12, after V lost 6 bases and J lost 10 bases.

The rearrangement joins TRBV5-1 to TRBJ1-4; 7 bases align to TRBD1. The CDR3 length is 18 residues. Looked up from germline, CDR1 is SGHRS and CDR2 is YFSETQ. The junction had 9 bases not matched to a gene; V was cut back by 1 base and J by 0 bases. CDR3 DNA: TGCGCCAGCAGCTTGCTATCGACAGGGAGGGCAACTAATGAAAAACTGTTTTTT. This encodes CASSLLSTGRATNEKLFF.

The gene calls are TRBV9 and TRBJ2-1, with unresolved D. V lost 0 bases to trimming and J lost 0 bases, with 10 bases between them. Germline CDR1 is SGDLS and CDR2 is YYNGEE. This CDR3 contains 16 residues. DNA of the CDR3: TGTGCCAGCAGCGTAGCCGGCGCTAGCTCCTACAATGAGCAGTTCTTC. This gives the protein CASSVAGASSYNEQFF.

The chain combines TRBV2 with TRBJ1-2; weak D call: TRBD1 (5 bases). V was clipped by 10 bases and J by 8 bases, with 17 bases between them. Germline V CDR1 and CDR2: SNHLY, FYNNEI. The CDR3 sequence is 12 residues long. The CDR3 loop is CATSPREGGYTF. The CDR3 bases are TGTGCCACCTCGCCCAGGGAAGGAGGCTACACCTTC.

The J gene is TRBJ2-7, the V gene TRBV5-1; tentatively, D is TRBD2 (5 bases). Germline V gene sequence: CDR1 SGHRS, CDR2 YFSETQ. With 7 bases removed from V and 1 base from J, the gap between germline ends came to 12 bases. This CDR3 has 13 amino acids. The DNA of the CDR3 is TGCGCCAGCTCCACCGGAGGATCCTACGAGCAGTACTTC. Protein: CASSTGGSYEQYF. The entire variable domain, with the rest obtained from reference TRBV5-1 and TRBJ2-7, is as follows: KAGVTQTPRYLIKTRGQQVTLSCSPISGHRSVSWYQQTPGQGLQFLFEYFSETQRNKGNFPGRFSGRQFSNSRSEMNVSTLELGDSALYLCASSTGGSYEQYFGPGTRLTVT.

V usage is TRBV18 and J usage is TRBJ2-1; TRBD2 matches 10 bases. Germline V lookup: CDR1 KGHSH, CDR2 LQKENI. The CDR3 is 16 amino acids. The J segment lost 9 bases and the V segment lost 3 bases, leaving 11 bases of the junction unmatched. The CDR3 loop reads CASSPRPSGRVGEQFF. The CDR3, as DNA: TGTGCCAGCTCACCCCGTCCCAGCGGGAGGGTCGGTGAGCAGTTCTTC.

This chain joins TRBV19 and TRBJ1-5; a possible D gene is TRBD1 (5 bases). CDR3 length: 14 amino acids. CDR1 LNHDA and CDR2 SQIVND come from the germline V gene (reference sequence). Trimming pared 7 bases from V and 5 bases from J, leaving 15 bases between. DNA of the CDR3: TGTGCCAGTACATGGGGGAGTATTCATCAGCCCCAGCATTTT. Amino acid sequence: CASTWGSIHQPQHF.

This chain joins TRBV3-1 (or the pseudogene TRBV3-2) and TRBJ2-7; 9 bases are a match to TRBD2. Trimming took 7 bases from V and 3 from J; bases not matched to a gene: 7. Germline loops: CDR1 LGHDT, CDR2 YNNKEL (reference sequence). This CDR3 comprises 14 residues. In nucleotides, the CDR3 is TGTGCCAGCACCTCGACTAGCGGTAGCTACGAGCAGTACTTC. It specifies CASTSTSGSYEQYF.

V and J are TRBV5-1 and TRBJ1-4; tentatively, D is TRBD1 (6 bases). V was clipped by 3 bases and J by 0 bases, with 12 bases between them. CDR1 SGHRS and CDR2 YFSETQ come from the germline V gene. This CDR3 comprises 16 residues. Written as DNA, the CDR3 is TGCGCCAGCAGCTCCGGGACAATTGCAACTAATGAAAAACTGTTTTTT. Translation: CASSSGTIATNEKLFF.

The chain joins TRBV2 to TRBJ1-1; the match to TRBD1 covers 7 bases. The CDR3 loop spans 14 amino acids. The trim removed 5 bases at V and 3 bases at J, leaving 6 bases unmatched. The germline CDR1 and CDR2 sequences are SNHLY and FYNNEI. In nucleotides, the CDR3 is TGTGCCAGCAGTACACAGGGGAGGTACACTGAAGCTTTCTTT. Amino acid sequence: CASSTQGRYTEAFF.

This rearrangement joins TRBV25-1 to TRBJ2-2, with D hard to call. The CDR3 covers 14 residues. CDR1 is MGHDK, CDR2 SYGVNS, per germline. The V and J ends lost 1 base and 2 bases respectively, with 5 bases between them. Here the CDR3 DNA reads TGTGCCAGCAGTGAATGGGGTAACACCGGGGAGCTGTTTTTT. It codes for CASSEWGNTGELFF. The whole variable domain, filled in from reference TRBV25-1 and TRBJ2-2, reads EADIYQTPRYLVIGTGKKITLECSQTMGHDKMYWYQQDPGMELHLIHYSYGVNSTEKGDLSSESTVSRIRTEHFPLTLESARPSHTSQYLCASSEWGNTGELFFGEGSRLTVL.

The genes are TRBV7-9 and TRBJ1-1; D may be TRBD1 (5 bases). CDR3 length: 13 amino acids. Germline values: CDR1 SEHNR, CDR2 FQNEAQ (reference sequence). V was shortened by 1 base and J by 3 bases, with 6 bases between the two germline ends. CDR3 loop: CASSLGGDTEAFF. In DNA form, the CDR3 reads TGTGCCAGCAGCTTAGGGGGGGACACTGAAGCTTTCTTT.

Points on this clone: The same CDR3 arises from other DNA sequences in this sample as well. The J gene is TRBJ2-3, the V gene TRBV14; the D gene could be TRBD1 or TRBD2 (5 bases each). The CDR3 spans 14 residues. CDR1 is SGHDN and CDR2 is FVKESK in the germline V gene. The V and J ends lost 3 bases and 2 bases respectively, with 9 bases between them. This CDR3 reads CASSQGRHTDTQYF. The CDR3 DNA follows: TGTGCCAGCAGCCAGGGACGGCACACAGATACGCAGTATTTT. The full variable domain, in which reference TRBV14 and TRBJ2-3 provide the parts outside the CDR3, is EAGVTQFPSHSVIEKGQTVTLRCDPISGHDNLYWYRRVMGKEIKFLLHFVKESKQDESGMPNNRFLAERTGGTYSTLKVQPAELEDSGVYFCASSQGRHTDTQYFGPGTRLTVL.

The chain uses TRBV10-3 and TRBJ1-5; D ambiguous. V lost 4 bases, J lost 0 bases, and 10 bases lay in between. Germline CDR1 reads ENHRY; CDR2 reads SYGVKD. The CDR3 totals 15 residues. DNA of the CDR3: TGTGCCATCAGTGCGAACAGCCTTAGCAATCAGCCCCAGCATTTT. It codes for CAISANSLSNQPQHF.

The chain has TRBV4-1 and TRBJ1-3; D call uncertain. The germline V gene encodes CDR1 MGHRA and CDR2 YSYEKL. V was clipped by 0 bases and J by 0 bases, with 12 bases between them. CDR3 length: 17 residues. CDR3: CASSQEGVMPSGNTIYF. In DNA form, the CDR3 reads TGCGCCAGCAGCCAAGAAGGAGTAATGCCCTCTGGAAACACCATATATTTT.

The chain is built from TRBV3-1 (or the pseudogene TRBV3-2) and TRBJ2-2; TRBD2 agrees at 13 bases. The germline CDR1 and CDR2 sequences are LGHDT and YNNKEL (reference sequence). Trimming removed 4 bases from V and 0 bases from J; junction bases left unmatched: 5. CDR3 length equals 18 residues. The CDR3 region is CASSPLGLAGPNTGELFF. The CDR3 nucleotides are TGTGCCAGCAGCCCTCTGGGACTAGCGGGACCGAACACCGGGGAGCTGTTTTTT.